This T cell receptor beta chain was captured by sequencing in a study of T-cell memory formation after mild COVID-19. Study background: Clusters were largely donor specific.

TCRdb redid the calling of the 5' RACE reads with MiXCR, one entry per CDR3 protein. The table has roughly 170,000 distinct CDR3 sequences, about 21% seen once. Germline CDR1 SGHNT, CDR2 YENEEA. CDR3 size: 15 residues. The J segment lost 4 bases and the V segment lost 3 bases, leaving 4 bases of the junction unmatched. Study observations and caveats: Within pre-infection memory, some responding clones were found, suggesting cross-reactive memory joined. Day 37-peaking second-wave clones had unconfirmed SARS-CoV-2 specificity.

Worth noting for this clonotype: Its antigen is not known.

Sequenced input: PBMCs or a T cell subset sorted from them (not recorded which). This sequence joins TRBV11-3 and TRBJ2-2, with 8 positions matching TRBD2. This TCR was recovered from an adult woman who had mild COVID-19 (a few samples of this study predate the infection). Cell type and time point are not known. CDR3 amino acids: CASSLARGGTGELFF. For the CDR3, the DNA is TGTGCCAGCAGCTTGGCCCGGGGGGGCACCGGGGAGCTGTTTTTT.